These 13 T cell receptor beta chains were all obtained from the same sample, sequenced in a study of blood T cells in healthy people across ages. Primers used in a second PCR of roughly 6 to 11 cycles were a sample-barcoded 5' primer and a J-beta primer mix. MiXCR, applied by TCRdb to the 5' RACE reads, yields one record per CDR3 protein. The repertoire includes about 630,000 distinct CDR3 sequences, about 21% of them detected once, and approximately 3.7% sits in the top ten. The sequencing input was blood. These receptors originate from a man between 70 and 80 years old in good health.

This clonotype was picked up a small number of times. The gene calls are TRBV5-1 and TRBJ2-5, with 8 bases identical to TRBD2. V dropped 4 bases and J dropped 3; count of bases not matched to a gene: 5. CDR3 size: 14 residues. Germline V gene sequence: CDR1 SGHRS, CDR2 YFSETQ. The CDR3 sequence is CASSPTSAKETQYF. The DNA of the CDR3 is TGCGCCAGCAGCCCGACTAGCGCAAAAGAGACCCAGTACTTC.

This clonotype was seen a few times. CDR3 loop: CASSLVGTGQNNEQFF. The CDR3 DNA reads as TGTGCCAGCAGCTTGGTGGGTACGGGACAGAACAATGAGCAGTTCTTC. This chain uses TRBV5-5 with TRBJ2-1; 7 bases match TRBD1. The CDR3 extends over 16 amino acids. Germline lookup yields CDR1 SGHKS and CDR2 YYEKEE (reference sequence). The V segment lost 0 bases and the J segment 5 bases; nucleotides outside the gene matches: 8.

This chain connects TRBV5-1 to TRBJ2-7; TRBD1 might be the D (5 bases). This CDR3 region has 15 residues. CDR1 and CDR2 from the germline V gene are SGHRS and YFSETQ. V dropped 0 bases and J dropped 3 bases, with 13 bases sitting between them. CDR3 sequence reads: CASSLAGQSIYEQYF. CDR3 DNA: TGCGCCAGCAGCTTGGCCGGACAATCTATCTACGAGCAGTACTTC.

This clonotype occurred a few times. This chain uses TRBV7-2 with TRBJ1-6, with TRBD1 as a possible D gene (5 bases). Trimming pared 1 base from V and 10 bases from J, leaving 11 bases between. This CDR3 spans 14 amino acids. CDR1 and CDR2 from the germline V gene are SGHTA and FQGNSA. CDR3 sequence: CASSLGAEGSPLHF. CDR3 nucleotide sequence: TGTGCCAGCAGCTTAGGTGCTGAGGGGTCACCCCTCCACTTT.

A few counts support this clonotype. The chain is built from TRBV7-2 and TRBJ1-1; the D gene is possibly TRBD1 (5 bases). V was shortened by 7 bases and J by 4 bases, with 13 bases between the two germline ends. Per germline, CDR1 SGHTA and CDR2 FQGNSA. The CDR3 spans 13 residues. CDR3 loop: CASNTRGSTEAFF. CDR3 nucleotide sequence: TGTGCCAGCAATACAAGGGGCAGCACTGAAGCTTTCTTT.

The chain combines TRBV6-5 with TRBJ1-2; 9 bases agree with TRBD1. The CDR3 runs 15 residues. J gave up 5 bases and V 6 bases, and 10 bases lay outside the gene matches. Germline V gene sequence: CDR1 MNHEY, CDR2 SVGAGI. As DNA, the CDR3 is TGTGCCAGCAGACCCCGGGACAGGGCCATGTATGGCTACACCTTC. Its translation is CASRPRDRAMYGYTF.

A few counts support this clonotype. The chain carries TRBV6-5 and TRBJ2-3; D remains unclear. Germline V CDR1 and CDR2: MNHEY, SVGAGI. Trimming removed 6 bases at V and 2 bases at J, with 6 bases between. The CDR3 loop spans 12 amino acids. In DNA, the CDR3 is TGTGCCAGCAGAGGGTTCACAGATACGCAGTATTTT. Encoded protein: CASRGFTDTQYF.

There are a few counts of this clonotype. The genes are TRBV18 and TRBJ2-7; the D call may be TRBD1 or TRBD2 (6 bases each). In germline, CDR1 is KGHSH, CDR2 LQKENI. The CDR3 is 14 residues long. Trimming pared 2 bases from V and 4 bases from J, leaving 12 bases between. The DNA of the CDR3 is TGTGCCAGCTCACCAACGGAGGGGGAATACGAGCAGTACTTC. Translating it yields CASSPTEGEYEQYF.

This clonotype was detected ten times or more. The chain links TRBV28 to TRBJ1-2; 9 bases agree with TRBD1. Germline V lookup: CDR1 MDHEN, CDR2 SYDVKM. The ends lost 1 base at V and 5 bases at J; junction bases unmatched: 11. The CDR3 consists of 17 residues. This CDR3 is CASSLFGGAGTGYGYTF. In DNA, the CDR3 is TGTGCCAGCAGTTTATTCGGAGGGGCCGGGACAGGGTATGGCTACACCTTC.

This chain uses TRBV3-1 with TRBJ2-2; D remains unclear. The CDR3 is 15 residues long. V lost 0 bases to trimming and J lost 1 base, with 6 bases between them. CDR1 is LGHDT, CDR2 YNNKEL, per germline (reference sequence). In nucleotides, the CDR3 is TGTGCCAGCAGCCAAGATGGTCTGAACACCGGGGAGCTGTTTTTT. It encodes CASSQDGLNTGELFF.

Worth noting for this clonotype: The junction does not match germline at one end; this may be a read error. The chain joins TRBV5-1 to TRBJ2-1; unclear D gene. The CDR3 extends over 14 amino acids. Germline values: CDR1 SGHRS, CDR2 YFSETQ. This chain's CDR3 is CASSLRRGIHEQFF. The CDR3 nucleotides read TGCGCCAGCAGCCTTCGGCGAGGTATCCATGAGCAGTTTTTC. The entire variable domain, with the rest obtained from reference TRBV5-1 and TRBJ2-1, is as follows: KAGVTQTPRYLIKTRGQQVTLSCSPISGHRSVSWYQQTPGQGLQFLFEYFSETQRNKGNFPGRFSGRQFSNSRSEMNVSTLELGDSALYLCASSLRRGIHEQFFGPGTRLTVL.

The CDR3 protein is CASTSTGWTGELFF. The CDR3 DNA follows: TGTGCCAGCACGTCGACAGGGTGGACCGGGGAGCTGTTTTTT. The V and J genes are TRBV25-1 and TRBJ2-2; TRBD1 agrees at 7 bases. Trimming removed 7 bases from V and 5 bases from J; junction bases left unmatched: 7. CDR1 and CDR2 (germline): MGHDK, SYGVNS. The CDR3 is 14 residues long.

This sequence joins TRBV7-2 and TRBJ2-5; 12 bases are shared with TRBD2. The DNA end favors TRBJ2-1, so the J call may be wrong. This CDR3 is built from 17 residues. CDR1 and CDR2 (germline): SGHTA, FQGNSA. For the CDR3, the DNA is TGTGCCAGCAGCGGTTGGACTAGCGGGAAATCCTACAATGAGCAGTTCTTC. Translated, it gives CASSGWTSGKSYNEQFF.